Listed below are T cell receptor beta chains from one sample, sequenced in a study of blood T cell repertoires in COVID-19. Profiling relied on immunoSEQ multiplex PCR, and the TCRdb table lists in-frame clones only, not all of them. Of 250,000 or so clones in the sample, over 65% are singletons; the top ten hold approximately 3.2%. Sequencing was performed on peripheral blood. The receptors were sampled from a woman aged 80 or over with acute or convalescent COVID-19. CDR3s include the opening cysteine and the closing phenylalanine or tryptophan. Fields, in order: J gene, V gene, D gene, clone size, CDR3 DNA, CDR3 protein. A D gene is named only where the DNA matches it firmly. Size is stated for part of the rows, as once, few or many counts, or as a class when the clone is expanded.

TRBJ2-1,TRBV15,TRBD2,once,TGTGCCACCCGGCTAGCGGGAGGTTCCTCCTACAATGAGCAGTTCTTC,CATRLAGGSSYNEQFF
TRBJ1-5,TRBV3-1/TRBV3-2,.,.,TGTGCCAGCAGCCAAGAGCCCGGCAGGGATAGCAATCAGCCCCAGCATTTT,CASSQEPGRDSNQPQHF
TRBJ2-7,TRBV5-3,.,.,TGTGCCAGAAGCTTCGGCCAGGGGAGGGACGAGCAGTACTTC,CARSFGQGRDEQYF
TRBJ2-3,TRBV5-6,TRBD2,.,TGTGCCAGCAGCCTGAGGCGGGGGGGATTCTCTAGCACAGATACGCAGTATTTT,CASSLRRGGFSSTDTQYF
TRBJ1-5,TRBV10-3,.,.,TGTGCCATCAGTATGGCGGGGGCGGGTAATCAGCCCCAGCATTTT,CAISMAGAGNQPQHF
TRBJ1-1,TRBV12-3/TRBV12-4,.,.,TGTGCCAGCAGCCCGGCCCAGTTTGGGCCCTTCTTT,CASSPAQFGPFF
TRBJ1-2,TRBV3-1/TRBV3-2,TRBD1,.,TGTGCCAGCAGCCCTAACCCGACAGGGAACCATGGCTACACCTTC,CASSPNPTGNHGYTF
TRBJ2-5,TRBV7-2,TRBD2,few,TGTGCCAGCAGCTTAGCGCTTGGCGGGGGGATCCAAGAGACCCAGTACTTC,CASSLALGGGIQETQYF
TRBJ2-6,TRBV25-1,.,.,TGTGCCAGCAGTGAACCCCTCGGGGGGCTTTCTGGGGCCAACGTCCTGACTTTC,CASSEPLGGLSGANVLTF
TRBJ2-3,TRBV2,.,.,TGTGCCAGCAGTGTTCAAGGAGGCACAGATACGCAGTATTTT,CASSVQGGTDTQYF
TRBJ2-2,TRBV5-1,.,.,TGCGCCAGCAGCTTGTTTCAGGGAAGAACCGGGGAGCTGTTTTTT,CASSLFQGRTGELFF
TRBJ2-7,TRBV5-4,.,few,TGTGCCAGCAGCGTCCGGGGCTACGAGCAGTACTTC,CASSVRGYEQYF
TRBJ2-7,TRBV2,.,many,TGTGCCAGCAGGATTAGCGGTCTCTCCTACGAGCAGTACTTC,CASRISGLSYEQYF
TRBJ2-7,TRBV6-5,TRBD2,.,TGTGCCAGCAGTTACTCCCTAGCGGGGGGGTACGAGCAGTACTTC,CASSYSLAGGYEQYF
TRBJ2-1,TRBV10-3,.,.,TGTGCCATGGGACTGTCCTACAATGAGCAGTTCTTC,CAMGLSYNEQFF
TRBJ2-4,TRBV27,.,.,TGTGCCAGCAGTTTTTTAGCGGAGGCCAAAAACATTCAGTACTTC,CASSFLAEAKNIQYF